This T cell receptor beta chain appears in the sequencing data of a study of blood T cell repertoires in COVID-19. This CDR3 spans 16 amino acids. After removal of 4 bases from V and 1 base from J, the junction contained 9 bases not matched to a gene. Germline assignment: CDR1 SGHRS and CDR2 YFSETQ. This clone was seen more than once but under ten times. Original handling: How many nucleated cells were present was estimated from reference gene primer amplification. The method was immunoSEQ multiplex PCR; TCRdb's version includes in-frame clones alone and lacks a portion of them. The D gene and trimming were derived from the DNA, and the V and J assignments and clone size from that table. Counted here are about 310,000 clones, roughly 87% occurring once; the ten biggest clones make up 1%.

Specimen: peripheral blood. The chain has TRBV5-1 and TRBJ2-7; 9 nucleotides align to TRBD1. This receptor was taken from a man aged 50 to 59 with active or convalescent COVID-19. CDR3 protein: CASSRAGDRASYEQYF. CDR3 DNA: TGCGCCAGCAGCCGGGCCGGGGACAGGGCGTCCTACGAGCAGTACTTC.